This T cell receptor (beta chain) was identified during a study of cytomegalovirus exposure and HLA in healthy donors. The study, taken as a whole, reports: The study labeled around 160 TCR beta chains cytomegalovirus-associated. The classifier reportedly diagnosed cytomegalovirus status with high specificity and sensitivity. Roughly uniform depth of sequencing across donors was assumed in presence/absence analyses. The study reported that TCR beta sequences accurately predicted HLA-A and HLA-B alleles in most subjects.

The V gene lost 6 bases and the J gene lost 3 bases, with 14 bases spanning the gap. The V gene's germline CDR1 is MNHNS and CDR2 SASEGT. The CDR3 is 14 residues long. About this clone itself: The target antigen is unknown.

Vbeta (60) and Jbeta (13) primers were used in the PCR. TCRdb's copy holds only in-frame clones and misses some; the assay was immunoSEQ multiplex PCR. Of 100,000 to 150,000 clones in the sample, 74% were seen once. The clonotype originates from a man aged 35 to 55 in good health and CMV-seropositive. V usage is TRBV6-1 and J usage is TRBJ1-2, with D possibly being TRBD1 (5 bases). Sequenced input: PBMCs. CDR3 sequence: CASRRVGTDYGYTF. CDR3 nucleotides: TGTGCCAGCAGACGCGTGGGGACTGACTATGGCTACACCTTC.